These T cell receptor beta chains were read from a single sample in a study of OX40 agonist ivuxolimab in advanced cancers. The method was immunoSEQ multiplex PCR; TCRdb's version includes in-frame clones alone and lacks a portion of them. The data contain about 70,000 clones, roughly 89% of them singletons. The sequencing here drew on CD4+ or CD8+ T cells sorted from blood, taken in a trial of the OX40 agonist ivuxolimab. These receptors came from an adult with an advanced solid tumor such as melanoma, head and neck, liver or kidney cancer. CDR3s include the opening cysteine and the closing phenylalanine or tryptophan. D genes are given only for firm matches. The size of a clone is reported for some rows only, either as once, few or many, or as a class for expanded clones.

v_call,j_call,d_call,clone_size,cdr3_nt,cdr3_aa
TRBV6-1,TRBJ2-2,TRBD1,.,TGTGCCAGCAGGGACAGGGGAACAAACACCGGGGAGCTGTTTTTT,CASRDRGTNTGELFF
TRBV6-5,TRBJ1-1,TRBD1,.,TGTGCCAGCAGTTACTCCGGACAGGTGAACACTGAAGCTTTCTTT,CASSYSGQVNTEAFF
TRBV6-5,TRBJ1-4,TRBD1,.,TGTGCCAGCATGGCCCTCCGGGACAGGGGAGAAAAACTGTTTTTT,CASMALRDRGEKLFF
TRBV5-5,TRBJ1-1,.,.,TGTGCCAGCAGCTTGGAAGGGGGGCTAACGAACACTGAAGCTTTCTTT,CASSLEGGLTNTEAFF
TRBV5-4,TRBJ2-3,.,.,TGTGCCAGCAGCTTGGCCCTTCGGCCTGATACGCAGTATTTT,CASSLALRPDTQYF
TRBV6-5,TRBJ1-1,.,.,TGTGCCAGCAGTAGGGACTTGGAGCAGGCTGAAGCTTTCTTT,CASSRDLEQAEAFF
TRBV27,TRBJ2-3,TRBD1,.,TGTGCCAGCAGGCGGACAGGGAGCACAGATACGCAGTATTTT,CASRRTGSTDTQYF
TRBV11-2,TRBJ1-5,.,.,TGTGCCAGCAGCTTAGTCCCCGACCGTAGCAATCAGCCCCAGCATTTT,CASSLVPDRSNQPQHF
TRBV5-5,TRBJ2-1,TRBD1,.,TGTGCCAGCAGCTCACAGGGGAATGAGCAGTTCTTC,CASSSQGNEQFF
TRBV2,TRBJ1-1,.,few,TGTGCCAGCAGTGATGTAGTAAAGTCTGGGGGGGTTCTTTTCTTT,CASSDVVKSGGVLFF
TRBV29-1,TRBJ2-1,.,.,TGCAGCACAAGAACGACCGACAATGAGCAGTTCTTC,CSTRTTDNEQFF
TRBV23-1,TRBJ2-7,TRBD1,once,TGCGCCAGCAGTCAATCGGGGACAGGGGTCGCCTACGAGCAGTACTTC,CASSQSGTGVAYEQYF
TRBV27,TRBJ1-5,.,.,TGTGCCAGCAGGGGACGTTATAGCAATCAGCCCCAGCATTTT,CASRGRYSNQPQHF
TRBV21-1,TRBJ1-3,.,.,TGTGCCAGCAGCAAAGACCCGGTCGGACAGCTCTCTGGAAACACCATATATTTT,CASSKDPVGQLSGNTIYF
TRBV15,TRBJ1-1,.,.,TGTGCCACCATGCGGGTTTCCAACACTGAAGCTTTCTTT,CATMRVSNTEAFF
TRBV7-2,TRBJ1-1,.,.,TGTGCCAGCAGCTTAGTTACGAAAGCGGCGGGCGTGAACACTGAAGCTTTCTTT,CASSLVTKAAGVNTEAFF
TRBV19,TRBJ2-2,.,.,TGTGCCAGTAGTATCCCGGGGGGCCGAACCGGGGAGCTGTTTTTT,CASSIPGGRTGELFF
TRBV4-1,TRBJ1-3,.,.,TGCGCCAGCAGCCTACCAGGGGTCGGAAACACCATATATTTT,CASSLPGVGNTIYF
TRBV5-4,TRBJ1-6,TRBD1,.,TGTGCCAGCAGCTCCGGACAGGGAGGCAATTCACCCCTCCACTTT,CASSSGQGGNSPLHF
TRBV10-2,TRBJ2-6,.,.,TGCGCCAGCAGTGTACCGGGGGCTCGCTCTGGGGCCAACGTCCTGACTTTC,CASSVPGARSGANVLTF
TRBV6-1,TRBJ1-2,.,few,TGTGCCAGCCAATTTGTGGGGGGCTACACCTTC,CASQFVGGYTF
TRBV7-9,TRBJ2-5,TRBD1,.,TGTGCCAGCAGCTTACGACAGGGGTACCAAGAGACCCAGTACTTC,CASSLRQGYQETQYF
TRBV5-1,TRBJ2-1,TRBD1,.,TGCGCCAGCAGCTTGCAGGGGGCATTCTACAATGAGCAGTTCTTC,CASSLQGAFYNEQFF
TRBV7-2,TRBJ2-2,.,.,TGTGCCAGCAGCTTTGGCCCCGGGGAGCTGTTTTTT,CASSFGPGELFF
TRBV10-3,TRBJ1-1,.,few,TGTGCCACCCAAACCTACAGGGAAGCTTTCTTT,CATQTYREAFF
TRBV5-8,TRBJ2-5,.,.,TGTGCCAGCAGCTTCTGGACAGCGACGGAGACCCAGTACTTC,CASSFWTATETQYF
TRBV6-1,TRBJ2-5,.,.,TGTGCCAGCAGTGAATTTCAGAAGCCGAAACAAGGGACCCAGTACTTC,CASSEFQKPKQGTQYF
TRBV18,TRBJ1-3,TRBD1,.,TGTGCCAGCTCCCTGGGGACAGTTTCTGGAAACACCATATATTTT,CASSLGTVSGNTIYF
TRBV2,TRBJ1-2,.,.,TGTGCCAGCAGTGAGAGGGGGTTTGGCGGCTACACCTTC,CASSERGFGGYTF
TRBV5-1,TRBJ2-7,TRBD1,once,TGCGCCAGCAGCTTGGGGACCGGGACAGCTCAAGAGCAGTACTTC,CASSLGTGTAQEQYF
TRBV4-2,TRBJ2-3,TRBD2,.,TGTGCCAGCAGCCAAGAACTAGCGGGGGGCACAGATACGCAGTATTTT,CASSQELAGGTDTQYF
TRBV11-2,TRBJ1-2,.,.,TGTGCCAGCAGCCGTCAAATTGGACGGCAGAACTATGGCTACACCTTC,CASSRQIGRQNYGYTF
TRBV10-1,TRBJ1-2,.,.,TGCGCCAGCAGTGATCTGGCTGGACGCTATGGCTACACCTTC,CASSDLAGRYGYTF
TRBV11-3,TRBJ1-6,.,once,TGTGCCAGCAGCTTAGAGTTGGTTTCACCCCTCCACTTT,CASSLELVSPLHF
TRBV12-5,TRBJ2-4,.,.,TGTGCTAGTGGTTTGGACAGACCTCAAGGGGCCAAAAACATTCAGTACTTC,CASGLDRPQGAKNIQYF
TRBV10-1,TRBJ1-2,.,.,TGCGCCAGCAGTGAGTCTGGGGGGCCCAACTATGGCTACACCTTC,CASSESGGPNYGYTF
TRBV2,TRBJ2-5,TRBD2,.,TGTGCCAGCAGTGGGGAGGGACTAGCGGGGGGAGAGACCCAGTACTTC,CASSGEGLAGGETQYF
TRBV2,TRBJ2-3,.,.,TGTGCCAGCAGAGACGAAATAGGACAGAAAACGCAGTATTTT,CASRDEIGQKTQYF
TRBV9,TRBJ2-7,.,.,TGTGCCAGCAGCGTAGACAGGGAGGACGAGCAGTACTTC,CASSVDREDEQYF
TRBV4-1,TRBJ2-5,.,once,TGCGCCAGCAGCCAAAGGGAATCGGAGACCCAGTACTTC,CASSQRESETQYF
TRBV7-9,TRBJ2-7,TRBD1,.,TGTGCCAGCAGCTTGACTACCGGGACAGGGGGATTCTACGAGCAGTACTTC,CASSLTTGTGGFYEQYF
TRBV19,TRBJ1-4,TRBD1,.,TGTGCCAGCCATGAAACAGGGGGCGCAACTAATGAAAAACTGTTTTTT,CASHETGGATNEKLFF
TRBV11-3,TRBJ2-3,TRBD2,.,TGTGCCAACAGCTTACGCCGGGGGGGGTCCGATACGCAGTATTTT,CANSLRRGGSDTQYF
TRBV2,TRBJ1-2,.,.,TGTGCCAGCAGTGCGTCCTGGCATGGCTACACCTTC,CASSASWHGYTF
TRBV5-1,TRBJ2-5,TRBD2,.,TGCGCCAGCAGAGAAGCGGGGGGGCCGGGGGAGACCCAGTACTTC,CASREAGGPGETQYF
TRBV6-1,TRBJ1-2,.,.,TGTGCCAGCACCGCCTCCGGGAGGGGCTACACCTTC,CASTASGRGYTF
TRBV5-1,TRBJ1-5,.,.,TGCGCCAGCAGCTTGGATGGTAGCAATCAGCCCCAGCATTTT,CASSLDGSNQPQHF
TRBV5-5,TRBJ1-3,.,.,TGTGCCAGCAGCTCGAGCGGGTACGGAAACACCATATATTTT,CASSSSGYGNTIYF
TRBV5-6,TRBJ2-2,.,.,TGTGCCAGCAGCGTGGCCAGGCGGAACACCGGGGAGCTGTTTTTT,CASSVARRNTGELFF
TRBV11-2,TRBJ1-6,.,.,TGTGCCAGCAGCTTAGATGTCAGTACGAATTCACCCCTCCACTTT,CASSLDVSTNSPLHF
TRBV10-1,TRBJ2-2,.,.,TGCGCCAGCACCAGAACTCCGAACACCGGGGAGCTGTTTTTT,CASTRTPNTGELFF
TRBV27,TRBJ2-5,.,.,TGTGCCAGCAGTCGGTTGTCGGAAGAGACCCAGTACTTC,CASSRLSEETQYF